This entry lists 25 T cell receptor beta chains sequenced from one sample in a study of OX40 agonist ivuxolimab in advanced cancers. Profiled with immunoSEQ multiplex PCR; TCRdb holds only in-frame clones, not every one. The repertoire holds 100,000 to 120,000 clones, 85% to 95% seen once, with around 0.7% in the top ten. The sample here was CD4+ or CD8+ T cells sorted from blood, taken in a trial of the OX40 agonist ivuxolimab. Source of these receptors: an adult with an advanced solid tumor such as melanoma, head and neck, liver or kidney cancer.

The chain employs TRBV6-1 and TRBJ2-5; no clear D gene. The CDR3 has 13 residues. Trimming took off 0 bases at V and 1 base at J, with 3 bases between the two ends. Germline V gene sequence: CDR1 MNHNS, CDR2 SASEGT. The CDR3 loop is CASSEAAQETQYF. As DNA, the CDR3 is TGTGCCAGCAGTGAAGCGGCCCAAGAGACCCAGTACTTC.

The CDR3 spells CASSIGVGRTEAFF. Here the CDR3 DNA reads TGTGCCAGTAGTATAGGTGTCGGGAGGACTGAAGCTTTCTTT. This chain uses TRBV19 with TRBJ1-1; D gene uncertain. This CDR3 is 14 amino acids long. Germline assignment: CDR1 LNHDA and CDR2 SQIVND (reference sequence). The germline V and J ends were trimmed by 1 base and 5 bases, with 11 bases remaining between them.

J is TRBJ2-1 and V is TRBV15; 7 bases are shared with TRBD2. V gave up 1 base and J gave up 5 bases; unmatched junction bases: 2. This CDR3 has 14 residues. CDR1 and CDR2 from the germline V gene are LNHNV and YYDKDF (reference sequence). The CDR3 bases are TGTGCCACCAGCAGAGCCGGGGGGAACAATGAGCAGTTCTTC. Its translation: CATSRAGGNNEQFF. The whole variable domain, remainder taken from reference TRBV15 and TRBJ2-1, is DAMVIQNPRYQVTQFGKPVTLSCSQTLNHNVMYWYQQKSSQAPKLLFHYYDKDFNNEADTPDNFQSRRPNTSFCFLDIRSPGLGDTAMYLCATSRAGGNNEQFFGPGTRLTVL.

V usage is TRBV14 and J usage is TRBJ2-7, with no clear D. Germline V gene lookup returns CDR1 SGHDN and CDR2 FVKESK. The CDR3 runs to 13 residues. V was trimmed by 1 base and J by 0 bases, leaving 4 bases between them. The CDR3 DNA sequence: TGTGCCAGCAGCCAAGTCCCCTCCTACGAGCAGTACTTC. Its translation is CASSQVPSYEQYF.

The V gene is TRBV7-2, the J gene TRBJ2-5; no clear D. Trimming removed 1 base at V and 4 bases at J, with 7 bases between. This CDR3 has 13 amino acids. CDR1 is SGHTA, CDR2 FQGNSA, per germline. DNA for the CDR3: TGTGCCAGCAGCTTAGTTGGCGGAGAGACCCAGTACTTC. Protein product: CASSLVGGETQYF.

J is TRBJ2-7 and V is TRBV19, with 10 bases aligning to TRBD1. Germline assignment: CDR1 LNHDA and CDR2 SQIVND (reference sequence). Trimming at V came to 6 bases and at J to 5 bases, leaving 10 bases not matched to a gene. This CDR3 has 15 residues. The CDR3 DNA is TGTGCCAGTAGACCTCCCGGGACAGGGGCGCACGAGCAGTACTTC. It codes for CASRPPGTGAHEQYF.

This chain uses TRBV19 with TRBJ1-1; the D is unclear. This CDR3 region has 12 residues. Germline CDR1 LNHDA, CDR2 SQIVND (reference sequence). V lost 1 base, J lost 5 bases, and 5 bases lay in between. This chain's CDR3 is CASSIASTEAFF. CDR3 in DNA: TGTGCCAGTAGTATAGCATCGACTGAAGCTTTCTTT.

This clone was recorded only once. J is TRBJ2-4 and V is TRBV13; 10 bases are shared with TRBD1. Germline V gene sequence: CDR1 PRHDT, CDR2 FYEKMQ (reference sequence). The junction had 3 bases not matched to a gene; V was cut back by 5 bases and J by 8 bases. CDR3 length equals 13 residues. Here the CDR3 DNA reads TGTGCCAGCAGCCGGGACAGGGGCTACATTCAGTACTTC. Amino acid sequence: CASSRDRGYIQYF.

The CDR3 DNA reads as TGTGCTAGTGGCCTGGGGTCCTACAATGAGCAGTTCTTC. Translation gives CASGLGSYNEQFF. The V gene is TRBV12-5, the J gene TRBJ2-1; D unresolved. Germline loops: CDR1 LGHNT, CDR2 FRNRAP. V shed 6 bases and J shed 1 base, with 7 bases lying between them. CDR3 length: 13 residues. The variable domain in full, with the rest retrieved from reference TRBV12-5 and TRBJ2-1, is DARVTQTPRHKVTEMGQEVTMRCQPILGHNTVFWYRQTMMQGLELLAYFRNRAPLDDSGMPKDRFSAEMPDATLATLKIQPSEPRDSAVYFCASGLGSYNEQFFGPGTRLTVL.

This CDR3 reads CASSILGGNQPQHF. For the CDR3, the DNA is TGTGCCAGTAGTATTTTAGGGGGCAATCAGCCCCAGCATTTT. The rearrangement links TRBV19 to TRBJ1-5; D is perhaps TRBD1 (5 bases). The V end was cut by 3 bases, the J end by 2 bases, with 8 bases between. From germline, CDR1 is LNHDA and CDR2 SQIVND (reference sequence). This CDR3 has 14 residues.

This clone occurred once. The chain recombines TRBV4-1 with TRBJ2-7, with a tentative D call TRBD1 (5 bases). CDR3 length: 18 amino acids. The germline CDR1 and CDR2 sequences are MGHRA and YSYEKL. V was clipped by 4 bases and J by 3 bases, with 25 bases between them. The CDR3 sequence is CASSPQAWTQTVNYEQYF. The CDR3 bases are TGCGCCAGCAGCCCCCAGGCCTGGACGCAGACAGTCAACTACGAGCAGTACTTC.

V and J are TRBV5-5 and TRBJ2-1, with TRBD2 matching over 14 bases. The CDR3 has 16 amino acids. The germline V gene has CDR1 SGHKS and CDR2 YYEKEE (reference sequence). Trimming at V came to 2 bases and at J to 8 bases, leaving 6 bases not matched to a gene. The CDR3 region has the DNA TGTGCCAGCAGCTTAGCCGGGACTAGCGGGAGCCATGAGCAGTTCTTC. It yields the protein CASSLAGTSGSHEQFF.

V gene TRBV2 combines with J gene TRBJ1-6; TRBD1 aligns across 11 bases. There are 13 residues in the CDR3. Per the germline V gene, CDR1 is SNHLY and CDR2 is FYNNEI. V lost 7 bases and J lost 9; bases outside the gene matches: 2. The CDR3 reads CASTGQGASPLHF. CDR3 sequence (DNA): TGTGCCAGCACTGGACAGGGGGCTTCACCCCTCCACTTT.

This chain joins TRBV29-1 and TRBJ1-1; possible D gene TRBD1, 5 bases. Germline assignment: CDR1 SQVTM and CDR2 ANQGSEA. The CDR3 length is 13 residues. With 6 bases removed from V and 0 bases from J, the gap between germline ends came to 11 bases. The CDR3 nucleotides are TGCAGCGTAATGTGGGGGATGAACACTGAAGCTTTCTTT. Residues: CSVMWGMNTEAFF.

CDR3 sequence (DNA): TGTGCCTGGAGTGAAGCCAAAAACATTCAGTACTTC. This sequence encodes CAWSEAKNIQYF. The J gene is TRBJ2-4, the V gene TRBV30; D uncertain. V lost 1 base, J lost 0 bases, and 1 base lay in between. Germline CDR1 reads GTSNPN; CDR2 reads SVGIG (reference sequence). The CDR3 covers 12 residues.

This clone came up a few times. The CDR3 is CASSGPRVNLRDTEAFF. In DNA, the CDR3 is TGTGCCAGCAGCGGGCCCAGGGTAAATTTAAGGGACACTGAAGCTTTCTTT. This rearrangement joins TRBV5-4 to TRBJ1-1, with D maybe TRBD1 (5 bases). This CDR3 is 17 amino acids long. The V end was cut by 4 bases, the J end by 3 bases, with 22 bases between. In germline, CDR1 is SGHNT, CDR2 YYREEE (reference sequence).

The chain has TRBV7-9 and TRBJ1-2; D is unclear. V was shortened by 5 bases and J by 8 bases, with 9 bases between the two germline ends. Looked up from germline, CDR1 is SEHNR and CDR2 is FQNEAQ (reference sequence). The length of the CDR3 is 11 residues. This CDR3 reads CASSPSRGYTF. As DNA, the CDR3 is TGTGCCAGCAGCCCTTCACGGGGCTACACCTTC.

The chain has TRBV15 and TRBJ1-5; D unclear. Trimming took 2 bases from V and 3 from J, leaving 2 bases between them. This CDR3 comprises 12 residues. Germline CDR1 and CDR2: LNHNV and YYDKDF (reference sequence). CDR3 nucleotide sequence: TGTGCCACCAGCAGAAACAATCAGCCCCAGCATTTT. Translating gives CATSRNNQPQHF.

CDR3 in DNA: TGTGCCAGCAGTGGGGGACAGGGGGCGAAGTCACCCCTCCACTTT. This translates into CASSGGQGAKSPLHF. This chain connects TRBV6-5 to TRBJ1-6; 12 positions agree with TRBD1. The V segment lost 5 bases and the J segment 10 bases; nucleotides outside the gene matches: 6. The CDR3 runs to 15 residues. Germline V gene lookup returns CDR1 MNHEY and CDR2 SVGAGI.

V is TRBV6-5 and J is TRBJ2-5; TRBD2 agrees at 9 bases. Germline CDR1 reads MNHEY; CDR2 reads SVGAGI. V shed 8 bases, J shed 0 bases, and the junction held 4 bases outside the gene matches. The CDR3 has 14 residues. This CDR3 is CASGGLAYQETQYF. DNA for the CDR3: TGTGCCAGCGGGGGACTAGCATACCAAGAGACCCAGTACTTC.

The chain uses TRBV14 and TRBJ1-2; D remains ambiguous. The CDR3 loop spans 15 amino acids. CDR1 SGHDN and CDR2 FVKESK come from the germline V gene. Between the trimmed V and J ends, which lost 1 base and 0 bases, there was a span of 9 bases. DNA of the CDR3: TGTGCCAGCAGCCAAGGGGTAGCCTCTAACTATGGCTACACCTTC. This gives the protein CASSQGVASNYGYTF.

On this clone itself: Other DNA sequences from this sample encode an identical CDR3 as well. V is TRBV6-1 and J is TRBJ2-7; 8 bases line up with TRBD1. The CDR3 extends over 14 amino acids. From germline, CDR1 is MNHNS and CDR2 SASEGT. After removal of 1 base from V and 2 bases from J, the junction contained 1 base not matched to a gene. CDR3 sequence reads: CASSEGTGTYEQYF. CDR3 coding DNA: TGTGCCAGCAGTGAAGGGACAGGGACCTACGAGCAGTACTTC.

The V and J genes are TRBV6-5 and TRBJ1-2, with TRBD1 matching over 7 bases. CDR1 MNHEY and CDR2 SVGAGI come from the germline V gene. With 3 bases clipped from V and 8 bases from J, the junction kept 12 bases outside the gene matches. The CDR3 length is 15 residues. CDR3 region: CASSYATGPRSGYTF. The CDR3 DNA follows: TGTGCCAGCAGTTATGCGACAGGGCCTCGGTCGGGCTACACCTTC.

The chain employs TRBV7-9 and TRBJ1-2, with 10 positions matching TRBD1. The V segment lost 5 bases and the J segment 2 bases; nucleotides outside the gene matches: 5. Germline CDR1 is SEHNR and CDR2 is FQNEAQ (reference sequence). There are 15 residues in the CDR3. CDR3 sequence reads: CASSVRQGANYGYTF. For the CDR3, the DNA is TGTGCCAGCAGCGTACGACAGGGGGCAAACTATGGCTACACCTTC.

The DNA of the CDR3 is TGTGCCAGTAGTAGCATGTCGGGAACCGGGGAGCTGTTTTTT. Translation gives CASSSMSGTGELFF. V and J are TRBV19 and TRBJ2-2, with a possible D match to TRBD2 (5 bases). V gave up 4 bases and J gave up 5 bases, with 11 bases separating them. The CDR3 has 14 amino acids. Germline V gene data show CDR1 as LNHDA and CDR2 as SQIVND (reference sequence).